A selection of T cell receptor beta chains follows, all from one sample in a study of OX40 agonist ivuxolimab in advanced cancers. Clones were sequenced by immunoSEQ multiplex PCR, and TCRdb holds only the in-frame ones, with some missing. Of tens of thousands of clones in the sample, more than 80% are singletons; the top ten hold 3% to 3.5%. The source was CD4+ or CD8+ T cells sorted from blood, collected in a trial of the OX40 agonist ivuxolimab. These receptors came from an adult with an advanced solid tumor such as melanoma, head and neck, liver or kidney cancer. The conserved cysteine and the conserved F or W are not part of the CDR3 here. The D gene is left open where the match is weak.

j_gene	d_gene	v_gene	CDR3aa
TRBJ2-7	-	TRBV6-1	ASSGVGKRHEQY
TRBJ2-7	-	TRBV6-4	ANSDSGGSIYEQY
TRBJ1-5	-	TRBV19	ASSSHRSNQPQH
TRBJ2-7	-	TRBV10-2	ASSESARLEQY
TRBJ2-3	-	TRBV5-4	ASSLVGSTDTQY
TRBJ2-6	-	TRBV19	ASTLGRTGANVLT
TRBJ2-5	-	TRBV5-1	ASSFSAQGQETQY
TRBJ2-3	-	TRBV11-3	ASSSPRHPDTQY
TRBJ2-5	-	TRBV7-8	ASSLGIQGQETQY
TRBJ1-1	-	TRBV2	ASSKDRPMNTEAF
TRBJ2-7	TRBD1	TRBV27	ASSLLDRGKHEQY
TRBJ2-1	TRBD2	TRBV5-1	ASSLTSGTSGRSEQF
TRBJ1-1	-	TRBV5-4	ASSLGQRREAF
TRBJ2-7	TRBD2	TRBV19	ASSKGLARNEQY
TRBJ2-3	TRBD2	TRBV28	ASKGTSGRASTDTQY
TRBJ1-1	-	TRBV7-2	ASTFSLGGGGTEAF
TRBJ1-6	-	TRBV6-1	ASSGEGSPLH
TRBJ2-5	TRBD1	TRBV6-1	ASRTGTEETQY
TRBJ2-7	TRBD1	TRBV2	ATQGVGSYEQY
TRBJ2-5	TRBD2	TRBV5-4	ASSKPGLAGQETQY
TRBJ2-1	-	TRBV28	ASSFLTGAIYNEQF
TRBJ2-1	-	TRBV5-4	ASSLARNEQF
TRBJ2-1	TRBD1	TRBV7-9	ASSLGVGQGNEQF
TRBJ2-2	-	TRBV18	ASSPLQNTGELF
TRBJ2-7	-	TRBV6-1	ASSEHHARQVGNEQY
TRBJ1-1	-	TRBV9	ASRSSDRSDTEAF
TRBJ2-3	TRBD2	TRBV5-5	ASSLGTTSGRGFSADTQY
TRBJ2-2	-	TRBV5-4	ASNPRGAGPGELF
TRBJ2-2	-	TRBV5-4	ASSLEGPNTGELF
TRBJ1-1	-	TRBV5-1	AGSGSRGALNTEAF
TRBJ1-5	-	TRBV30	AWSPGDTSNQPQH
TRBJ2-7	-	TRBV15	ATSRDRGSSYEQY
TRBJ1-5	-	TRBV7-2	ASSLQLGAGSQPQH
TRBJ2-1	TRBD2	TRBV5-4	ASSYGQRGINEQF
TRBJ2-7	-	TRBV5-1	ASSLEGQTYEQY
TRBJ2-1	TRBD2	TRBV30	AWTPGREYNEQF
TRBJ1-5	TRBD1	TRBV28	ASSLGDRGRYQPQH
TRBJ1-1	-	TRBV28	ASSLRQRNTEAF
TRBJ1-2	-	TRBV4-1	ASSPPPPGANYGYT
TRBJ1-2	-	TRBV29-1	SAPRGGGDGYT
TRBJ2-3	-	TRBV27	ASSLASFSGDTQY
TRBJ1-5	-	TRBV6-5	ASSEVRGQPQH
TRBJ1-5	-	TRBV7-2	ASSPQGSNQPQH
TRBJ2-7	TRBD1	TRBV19	ASSHHRGDRGAYEQY
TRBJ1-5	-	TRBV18	ASSPNLNQPQH
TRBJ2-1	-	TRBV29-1	SVGTFTGSISYNEQF
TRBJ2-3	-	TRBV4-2	ASTPASWRDTQY
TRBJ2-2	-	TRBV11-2	ASSALTGRRTGELF
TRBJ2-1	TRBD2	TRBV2	ASRVAGGQYNEQF
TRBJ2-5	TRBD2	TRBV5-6	ASSRSGTITQY
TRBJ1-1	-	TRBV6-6	ASSYPTVNTEAF
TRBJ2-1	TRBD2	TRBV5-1	ASSLGGTSVFNEQF
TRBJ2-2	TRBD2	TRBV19	AVGLAGTGELF
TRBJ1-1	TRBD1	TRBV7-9	ASSLLQGANTEAF